These 13 T cell receptor beta chains originate from one sample sequenced in a study of naive and memory T cell subsets. The SP2 primer and nested alpha and beta constant region primers amplified ligated cDNA in four rounds. TCRdb reprocessed the 5' RACE reads via MiXCR and lists one record per CDR3 protein. The profile shows approximately 58,000 distinct CDR3 sequences, 7.2% of them singletons. The library had UMIs added by 3' ligation of an oligonucleotide to TCR cDNA. The source of these receptors is a male donor in good health.

This clonotype was found many times. V usage is TRBV7-9 and J usage is TRBJ2-5, with D hard to call. Trimming cost V 7 bases and J 0 bases, with 6 bases left between them. The CDR3 has 12 residues. The germline V gene encodes CDR1 SEHNR and CDR2 FQNEAQ (reference sequence). Here the CDR3 DNA reads TGTGCCAGCAATCAGAACCAAGAGACCCAGTACTTC. It encodes CASNQNQETQYF. The full variable domain, in which reference TRBV7-9 and TRBJ2-5 provide the parts outside the CDR3, is DTGVSQNPRHKITKRGQNVTFRCDPISEHNRLYWYRQTLGQGPEFLTYFQNEAQLEKSRLLSDRFSAERPKGSFSTLEIQRTEQGDSAMYLCASNQNQETQYFGPGTRLLVL.

The V call is TRBV18, the J call TRBJ2-2; the D gene is possibly TRBD2 (6 bases). CDR1 and CDR2 from the germline V gene are KGHSH and LQKENI. CDR3 size: 17 residues. V shed 1 base and J shed 6 bases, with 18 bases lying between them. The CDR3 DNA sequence: TGTGCCAGCTCACCACGGGACTCCCTAGGCGGATCCGGGGAGCTGTTTTTT. Translation: CASSPRDSLGGSGELFF.

This clonotype was counted many times. V gene TRBV29-1 combines with J gene TRBJ1-1; D is uncertain. CDR1 and CDR2 from the germline V gene are SQVTM and ANQGSEA. Trimming pared 6 bases from V and 1 base from J, leaving 12 bases between. The CDR3 contains 13 residues. The CDR3 reads CSVTGQWNTEAFF. In nucleotides, the CDR3 is TGCAGCGTAACGGGTCAGTGGAACACTGAAGCTTTCTTT.

As concerns this clonotype: Given a much more abundant clone one base away, this may be a read error. V is TRBV6-6 and J is TRBJ2-7; the match to TRBD2 covers 8 bases. Germline CDR1 is MNHNY and CDR2 is SVGAGI (reference sequence). The CDR3 has 14 amino acids. The CDR3 sequence is CASRETSVSYERYF. In nucleotides, the CDR3 is TGTGCCAGCAGGGAGACTAGCGTCTCCTACGAGCGGTACTTC.

This clonotype came up many times. The V and J genes are TRBV29-1 and TRBJ1-1, with 7 bases fitting TRBD1. Germline values: CDR1 SQVTM, CDR2 ANQGSEA. The CDR3 consists of 14 residues. With V trimmed by 3 bases and J by 4 bases, 8 bases remained unmatched. CDR3 in DNA: TGCAGCGTTGACACCCAGGGGGGAGTCACTGAAGCTTTCTTT. Protein: CSVDTQGGVTEAFF.

This clonotype came up many times. The chain recombines TRBV5-6 with TRBJ1-4; 7 bases match TRBD1. Trimming cost V 1 base and J 2 bases; bases outside gene matches: 8. The CDR3 has 17 residues. Germline V gene data show CDR1 as SGHDT and CDR2 as YYEEEE. CDR3 DNA sequence: TGTGCCAGCAGCTTGAAATTTCAGGGGGAGACTAATGAAAAACTGTTTTTT. Protein sequence: CASSLKFQGETNEKLFF.

This clonotype was counted at least ten times. This chain joins TRBV21-1 and TRBJ1-1; the D call in the table, TRBD1, was not verified against the DNA. TRBV21-1 is termed a pseudogene. The CDR3 extends over 16 amino acids. CDR3 DNA: TGTGCCAGCAGCAAGGGAGACAGGGGTATCGACACTGAAGCTTTCTTT. Encoded protein: CASSKGDRGIDTEAFF.

The chain is built from TRBV29-1 and TRBJ2-3, with D tentatively TRBD1 (6 bases). Between the trimmed V and J ends, which lost 4 bases and 5 bases, there was a span of 16 bases. Germline V gene lookup returns CDR1 SQVTM and CDR2 ANQGSEA. This CDR3 comprises 14 residues. In nucleotides, the CDR3 is TGCAGCGTTGGCAGGGGCCATGGGGGAGATACGCAGTATTTT. This sequence encodes CSVGRGHGGDTQYF.

Ten or more counts support this clonotype. The chain combines TRBV2 with TRBJ2-5, with D unresolved. This CDR3 spans 13 amino acids. With 4 bases removed from V and 3 bases from J, the gap between germline ends came to 9 bases. Germline loops: CDR1 SNHLY, CDR2 FYNNEI. The CDR3 nucleotides read TGTGCCAGCAGTGTGGAAGGCGAAGAGACCCAGTACTTC. This codes for CASSVEGEETQYF.

The V and J genes are TRBV6-5 and TRBJ1-1; no clear D. This CDR3 has 13 amino acids. Germline CDR1 reads MNHEY; CDR2 reads SVGAGI. V was pared by 2 bases and J by 1 base, with 5 bases between. CDR3 region: CASSYGENTEAFF. The CDR3, as DNA: TGTGCCAGCAGTTACGGGGAGAACACTGAAGCTTTCTTT.

This clonotype showed up just a few times. CDR3 nucleotide sequence: TGCAGCGTGCTCGATGGACAGGGTCACATTCAGTACTTC. Translating gives CSVLDGQGHIQYF. The chain links TRBV29-1 to TRBJ2-4, with 8 bases that match TRBD1. CDR3 length: 13 amino acids. Germline values: CDR1 SQVTM, CDR2 ANQGSEA. V lost 6 bases and J lost 8; bases outside the gene matches: 9.

This clonotype was seen many times. This sequence joins TRBV29-1 and TRBJ1-1, with D possibly being TRBD1 (6 bases). V lost 6 bases and J lost 1, with 12 bases in between. CDR1 and CDR2 from the germline V gene are SQVTM and ANQGSEA. The CDR3 sequence is 13 residues long. The CDR3, as DNA: TGCAGCGTGCACCAGGGACAGAACACTGAAGCTTTCTTT. The encoded protein is CSVHQGQNTEAFF.

This chain uses TRBV6-1 with TRBJ1-2; the match to TRBD1 covers 8 bases. This CDR3 has 13 amino acids. Trimming took 2 bases from V and 6 from J; bases not matched to a gene: 2. Germline loops: CDR1 MNHNS, CDR2 SASEGT. The CDR3 reads CASSESDRDGYTF. In DNA form, the CDR3 reads TGTGCCAGCAGTGAATCGGACAGGGATGGCTACACCTTC.